Below, 26 T cell receptor beta chains from the same sample are listed, as sequenced in a study of T cell responses to AZD1222 COVID-19 vaccine (TCRdb year 2021). Libraries came from the immunoSEQ multiplex PCR assay. TCRdb stores this immuneACCESS table with in-frame sequences only. Part of the clones is absent; in the studies checked, under half of the shortfall reflects unresolved V genes, and no reason is known for the rest. The sample yields around 140,000 clones; 92% were counted once. The biggest ten clones account for roughly 10% of the sample. The label giving this sample's time point can be read as: about 28 days (+/-7) after the second vaccine dose. The sequenced sample was peripheral blood, obtained 28 days after the second AZD1222 dose. The receptors were gathered from an adult who received the AZD1222 COVID-19 vaccine.

V is TRBV5-4 and J is TRBJ1-2; D call uncertain. The V and J ends lost 4 bases and 3 bases respectively, with 10 bases between them. Germline V lookup: CDR1 SGHNT, CDR2 YYREEE (reference sequence). The CDR3 length is 13 residues. The CDR3 nucleotides are TGTGCCAGCAGCCCTGGGGTGGACTATGGCTACACCTTC. Translating it yields CASSPGVDYGYTF.

This chain connects TRBV9 to TRBJ1-1; the D is unclear. Germline loops: CDR1 SGDLS, CDR2 YYNGEE. This CDR3 is 12 amino acids long. Trimming cost V 4 bases and J 1 base, with 5 bases left between them. This chain's CDR3 is CASSKGNTEAFF. In DNA form, the CDR3 reads TGTGCCAGCAGCAAGGGGAACACTGAAGCTTTCTTT.

This clone has a single count. This sequence joins TRBV18 and TRBJ2-7, with a tentative D call TRBD1 (5 bases). Between the trimmed V and J ends, which lost 6 bases and 0 bases, there was a span of 15 bases. The CDR3 totals 15 residues. The germline V gene has CDR1 KGHSH and CDR2 LQKENI. The CDR3 spells CASSPTVDSSYEQYV. CDR3 nucleotides: TGTGCCAGCTCTCCGACAGTAGACAGCTCCTACGAGCAGTACGTC.

In regard to this clone: Other nucleotide sequences in the sample specify the same CDR3. The chain combines TRBV9 with TRBJ1-3; TRBD1 matches 8 bases. Germline V gene data show CDR1 as SGDLS and CDR2 as YYNGEE. V shed 3 bases, J shed 0 bases, and the junction held 2 bases outside the gene matches. The CDR3 runs to 15 residues. The CDR3 reads CASSGQGSSGNTIYF. The DNA of the CDR3 is TGTGCCAGCAGCGGACAGGGGTCCTCTGGAAACACCATATATTTT. The full variable domain, its missing parts supplied by reference TRBV9 and TRBJ1-3, is DSGVTQTPKHLITATGQRVTLRCSPRSGDLSVYWYQQSLDQGLQFLIQYYNGEERAKGNILERFSAQQFPDLHSELNLSSLELGDSALYFCASSGQGSSGNTIYFGEGSWLTVV.

V gene TRBV11-2 combines with J gene TRBJ1-1; no clear D gene. This CDR3 has 13 amino acids. Looked up from germline, CDR1 is SGHAT and CDR2 is FQNNGV. Trimming cost V 7 bases and J 0 bases, with 9 bases left between them. Here the CDR3 DNA reads TGTGCCAGCACCCGGACCGTGAACACTGAAGCTTTCTTT. Translating gives CASTRTVNTEAFF. Supplemented by reference TRBV11-2 and TRBJ1-1, the full variable domain reads EAGVAQSPRYKIIEKRQSVAFWCNPISGHATLYWYQQILGQGPKLLIQFQNNGVVDDSQLPKDRFSAERLKGVDSTLKIQPAKLEDSAVYLCASTRTVNTEAFFGQGTRLTVV.

This clone was recorded a few times. The chain recombines TRBV19 with TRBJ1-6; weak D call: TRBD1 (5 bases). V was trimmed by 0 bases and J by 10 bases, leaving 19 bases between them. Germline CDR1 LNHDA, CDR2 SQIVND (reference sequence). The CDR3 covers 17 residues. The CDR3 spells CASSIDYWRREKSPLHF. The CDR3 DNA reads TGTGCCAGTAGTATAGATTACTGGCGCAGGGAAAAGTCACCCCTCCACTTT.

This sequence joins TRBV30 and TRBJ1-2, with 11 bases that match TRBD1. CDR1 GTSNPN and CDR2 SVGIG come from the germline V gene (reference sequence). Trimming cost V 3 bases and J 4 bases; bases outside gene matches: 4. The CDR3 spans 14 residues. The CDR3: CAWRGQGVFYGYTF. The CDR3, as DNA: TGTGCCTGGAGGGGACAGGGGGTTTTCTATGGCTACACCTTC.

The genes are TRBV18 and TRBJ1-1, with 7 bases aligning to TRBD1. This CDR3 contains 14 residues. The germline CDR1 and CDR2 sequences are KGHSH and LQKENI. Trimming took 1 base from V and 4 from J; bases not matched to a gene: 3. This chain's CDR3 is CASSPQGAVTEAFF. CDR3 bases: TGTGCCAGCTCACCACAGGGGGCTGTCACTGAAGCTTTCTTT.

The chain links TRBV11-1 to TRBJ1-1, with D unresolved. The CDR3 runs to 13 residues. V dropped 5 bases and J dropped 4 bases, with 11 bases sitting between them. CDR1 and CDR2 from the germline V gene are SGHAT and FQDESV (reference sequence). This CDR3 reads CASSQPSRTEAFF. CDR3 DNA sequence: TGTGCCAGCAGCCAACCCTCGCGCACTGAAGCTTTCTTT.

This chain links TRBV5-1 with TRBJ2-2; 7 bases match TRBD1. V lost 5 bases and J lost 6; bases outside the gene matches: 7. This CDR3 is built from 14 residues. The V gene's germline CDR1 is SGHRS and CDR2 YFSETQ. CDR3 sequence (DNA): TGCGCCAGCAGACTGGGACAGACGCCCGGGGAGCTGTTTTTT. It specifies CASRLGQTPGELFF.

The rearrangement joins TRBV9 to TRBJ1-1; 7 bases map to TRBD1. This CDR3 region has 14 residues. V shed 4 bases and J 1 base; nucleotides not matched to a gene: 4. Germline assignment: CDR1 SGDLS and CDR2 YYNGEE. In DNA, the CDR3 is TGTGCCAGCAGCCTCGGGACAGCGAACACTGAAGCTTTCTTT. Translating it yields CASSLGTANTEAFF.

V and J are TRBV5-1 and TRBJ2-5; 9 positions agree with TRBD1. The CDR3 has 15 amino acids. Losses at the gene ends were 7 bases for V and 2 bases for J; bases not matched to a gene: 9. Looked up from germline, CDR1 is SGHRS and CDR2 is YFSETQ. The CDR3 here is CASGPGTGPQETQYF. Written as DNA, the CDR3 is TGCGCCAGCGGCCCGGGGACAGGGCCTCAAGAGACCCAGTACTTC.

The rearrangement uses TRBV10-1 and TRBJ1-2; 8 bases match TRBD1. The CDR3 contains 14 residues. The junction had 3 bases not matched to a gene; V was cut back by 2 bases and J by 4 bases. From germline, CDR1 is WNHNN and CDR2 SYGVQD (reference sequence). This CDR3 is CASSETTGGYGYTF. The CDR3 DNA is TGCGCCAGCAGTGAGACCACAGGGGGCTATGGCTACACCTTC.

The rearrangement links TRBV27 to TRBJ2-1, with 13 bases matching TRBD2. The CDR3 is made up of 17 amino acids. With V trimmed by 2 bases and J by 10 bases, 11 bases remained unmatched. Germline V gene data show CDR1 as MNHEY and CDR2 as SMNVEV (reference sequence). In DNA, the CDR3 is TGTGCCAGCAGTTTACCCCGGACTAGCGGGGGCCGCGGGGAGCAGTTCTTC. Encoded protein: CASSLPRTSGGRGEQFF.

This clone was seen many times. The genes are TRBV20-1 and TRBJ2-1; 7 bases agree with TRBD2. The germline V gene encodes CDR1 DFQATT and CDR2 SNEGSKA (reference sequence). V gave up 3 bases and J gave up 8 bases; unmatched junction bases: 16. The CDR3 consists of 16 residues. The CDR3 loop reads CSASGREGGLSDEQFF. CDR3 nucleotides: TGCAGTGCTAGTGGACGAGAGGGAGGGCTGAGTGATGAGCAGTTCTTC.

This chain joins TRBV6-2 or TRBV6-3 and TRBJ1-5, with D possibly TRBD1 on 5 matching bases. Germline-derived CDR1 and CDR2 are MNHEY and SVGEGT. The CDR3 is 16 residues long. The V end was cut by 2 bases, the J end by 9 bases, with 20 bases between. The CDR3 coding sequence is TGTGCCAGCAGTTACGCGGGGCATGGAGGCCTGAGGCCCCAGCATTTT. Protein: CASSYAGHGGLRPQHF.

The chain uses TRBV20-1 and TRBJ2-5, with unresolved D. This CDR3 has 11 residues. Trimming took off 3 bases at V and 1 base at J, with 3 bases between the two ends. Germline CDR1 reads DFQATT; CDR2 reads SNEGSKA (reference sequence). CDR3 loop: CSASSQETQYF. CDR3 DNA sequence: TGCAGTGCTAGCTCCCAAGAGACCCAGTACTTC.

The CDR3 protein is CASSLAPGHNTEAFF. The CDR3 DNA reads TGTGCCAGCAGCTTAGCCCCGGGACATAACACTGAAGCTTTCTTT. The J gene is TRBJ1-1, the V gene TRBV7-8; D is possibly TRBD1 (6 bases). From germline, CDR1 is SGHVS and CDR2 FQNEAQ. V gave up 0 bases and J gave up 2 bases, with 10 bases separating them. The CDR3 has 15 amino acids. The whole variable domain, filled in from reference TRBV7-8 and TRBJ1-1, reads GAGVSQSPRYKVAKRGQDVALRCDPISGHVSLFWYQQALGQGPEFLTYFQNEAQLDKSGLPSDRFFAERPEGSVSTLKIQRTQQEDSAVYLCASSLAPGHNTEAFFGQGTRLTVV.

This sequence joins TRBV6-5 and TRBJ2-2; D is perhaps TRBD2 (6 bases). Trimming left V 4 bases short and J 8 bases short, with 11 bases between. This CDR3 region has 13 residues. CDR1 and CDR2 from the germline V gene are MNHEY and SVGAGI. CDR3 DNA: TGTGCCAGCAGTTGGAAAGGGAGGGGGGAGCTGTTTTTT. Amino acid sequence: CASSWKGRGELFF.

CDR3 in amino acids: CASSWAGSTEAFF. The CDR3 DNA follows: TGTGCCAGCAGTTGGGCAGGGAGCACTGAAGCTTTCTTT. The chain uses TRBV27 and TRBJ1-1; D may be TRBD1 (5 bases). The CDR3 runs 13 residues. The V gene lost 4 bases and the J gene lost 4 bases, with 10 bases spanning the gap. Germline V gene lookup returns CDR1 MNHEY and CDR2 SMNVEV (reference sequence).

Only a few counts were recorded for this clone. The chain joins TRBV7-9 to TRBJ2-7; 11 bases fit TRBD1. From germline, CDR1 is SEHNR and CDR2 FQNEAQ (reference sequence). The CDR3 is 16 residues long. The junction had 12 bases not matched to a gene; V was cut back by 6 bases and J by 5 bases. CDR3 protein: CASSSFSDRGLNEQYV. The CDR3 coding sequence is TGTGCCAGCAGTTCTTTTTCGGACAGGGGGCTTAACGAGCAGTACGTC.

The chain couples TRBV3-1 (or the pseudogene TRBV3-2) to TRBJ2-1; either TRBD1 or TRBD2 may fit D (5 bases each). V was trimmed by 1 base and J by 12 bases, leaving 10 bases between them. The CDR3 sequence is 12 residues long. CDR1 is LGHDT, CDR2 YNNKEL, per germline (reference sequence). CDR3 amino acids: CASSQAGQRQFF. The CDR3 region has the DNA TGTGCCAGCAGCCAAGCGGGGCAGCGGCAGTTCTTC.

The V and J genes are TRBV7-2 and TRBJ2-1; 10 bases map to TRBD2. This CDR3 is 12 amino acids long. V was clipped by 4 bases and J by 15 bases; unmatched bases: 6. CDR1 and CDR2 (germline): SGHTA, FQGNSA. The CDR3 DNA sequence: TGTGCCAGCAGCTCCGGGGGACTAGCGTTGTTCTTC. This sequence encodes CASSSGGLALFF.

The chain's CDR3 is CASRGAGRVSAGELFF. CDR3 nucleotide sequence: TGCGCCAGCAGGGGAGCGGGTCGCGTCAGTGCCGGGGAGCTGTTTTTT. This chain connects TRBV5-1 to TRBJ2-2; a weak D match, TRBD2 (6 bases). The length of the CDR3 is 16 residues. CDR1 is SGHRS, CDR2 YFSETQ, per germline. The V end lost 5 bases, the J end lost 6 bases, and 20 bases lay between the germline ends.

The chain carries TRBV7-8 and TRBJ1-1; D perhaps matches TRBD1 (6 bases). Germline V gives CDR1 SGHVS, CDR2 FQNEAQ. V lost 2 bases and J lost 5, with 12 bases in between. The CDR3 covers 14 residues. CDR3 sequence reads: CASSLPGERTEAFF. As DNA, the CDR3 is TGTGCCAGCAGCTTACCAGGGGAGAGGACTGAAGCTTTCTTT.

The chain links TRBV27 to TRBJ1-1; D gene uncertain. The CDR3 is 15 amino acids. Germline V gene sequence: CDR1 MNHEY, CDR2 SMNVEV (reference sequence). The V end was cut by 0 bases, the J end by 4 bases, with 12 bases between. Here the CDR3 DNA reads TGTGCCAGCAGTTTATCTTCCGGCCTGGGCACTGAAGCTTTCTTT. Amino acid sequence: CASSLSSGLGTEAFF.